The 27 T cell receptor beta chains listed next were all sequenced from one sample in a study of shared clonotypes between healthy human individuals. Sequencing was performed with immunoSEQ multiplex PCR; in TCRdb, only in-frame clones are kept and a portion is missing. This sample carries around 2,000,000 clones, roughly 94% of them seen once, and the ten largest clones take roughly 0.13%. Sequences were obtained from naive CD4+ T cells sorted from blood. Described subset: CD45RA+ positively selected. All receptors derive from a man aged 18 to 35 in good health.

Turning to this clone: The sample contains more than one DNA sequence encoding this CDR3. The genes are TRBV6-5 and TRBJ1-5; 7 bases map to TRBD1. Germline CDR1 reads MNHEY; CDR2 reads SVGAGI. J was trimmed by 1 base and V by 6 bases; bases with no gene match: 3. The length of the CDR3 is 14 residues. In nucleotides, the CDR3 is TGTGCCAGCAGAAGGGACAGCAGCAATCAGCCCCAGCATTTT. Translated, it gives CASRRDSSNQPQHF.

This clone was recorded at least ten times. V usage is TRBV5-4 and J usage is TRBJ2-7; 10 positions agree with TRBD2. This CDR3 has 14 residues. V lost 2 bases to trimming and J lost 6 bases; unmatched junction nucleotides: 5. Germline V gene lookup returns CDR1 SGHNT and CDR2 YYREEE (reference sequence). This chain's CDR3 is CASSFYSSGGEQYF. The CDR3 DNA sequence: TGTGCCAGCAGCTTCTACTCTAGCGGGGGCGAGCAGTACTTC.

Only a few counts were recorded for this clone. V and J are TRBV19 and TRBJ1-2; possibly TRBD1 for D (5 bases). CDR1 is LNHDA, CDR2 SQIVND, per germline (reference sequence). The CDR3 covers 15 residues. Trimming stripped 3 bases from V and 7 bases from J, with 18 bases between. CDR3 loop: CASSISHGQSGGYTF. CDR3 nucleotide sequence: TGTGCCAGTAGTATCTCGCATGGACAATCGGGTGGCTACACCTTC.

The chain combines TRBV6-5 with TRBJ2-7; tentatively, D is TRBD2 (6 bases). With 0 bases removed from V and 5 bases from J, the gap between germline ends came to 17 bases. The CDR3 has 16 residues. Germline-derived CDR1 and CDR2 are MNHEY and SVGAGI. The CDR3 region is CASSYSGLDPMNEQYF. CDR3 nucleotides: TGTGCCAGCAGTTACTCGGGACTCGACCCCATGAACGAGCAGTACTTC.

CDR3 sequence (DNA): TGTGCCAGCAGTGCCGCGGGATGGGGCACTGAAGCTTTCTTT. This sequence encodes CASSAAGWGTEAFF. The gene calls are TRBV6-4 and TRBJ1-1; D is undetermined. The germline V gene has CDR1 MRHNA and CDR2 SNTAGT. V lost 4 bases and J lost 4, with 13 bases in between. This CDR3 is 14 amino acids long.

This sequence joins TRBV14 and TRBJ1-5; D is ambiguous. V lost 3 bases and J 3 bases, leaving 6 bases between the germline ends. The CDR3 spans 13 residues. Germline CDR1 is SGHDN and CDR2 is FVKESK. The DNA of the CDR3 is TGTGCCAGCAGCCAGGCACCCAATCAGCCCCAGCATTTT. This codes for CASSQAPNQPQHF.

As to this clone: Other DNA variants within this sample encode the same CDR3. The chain uses TRBV9 and TRBJ2-2; possible D gene TRBD2, 5 bases. Per germline, CDR1 SGDLS and CDR2 YYNGEE. The CDR3 has 15 amino acids. Between the trimmed V and J ends, which lost 1 base and 1 base, there was a span of 8 bases. The CDR3 DNA reads TGTGCCAGCAGCGTAAGAGGGTTGAACACCGGGGAGCTGTTTTTT. Amino acid sequence: CASSVRGLNTGELFF. Looking up the rest from reference TRBV9 and TRBJ2-2 gives the full variable domain: DSGVTQTPKHLITATGQRVTLRCSPRSGDLSVYWYQQSLDQGLQFLIQYYNGEERAKGNILERFSAQQFPDLHSELNLSSLELGDSALYFCASSVRGLNTGELFFGEGSRLTVL.

The J gene is TRBJ1-1, the V gene TRBV5-8; 11 positions match TRBD1. V dropped 4 bases and J dropped 5; count of bases not matched to a gene: 4. Germline assignment: CDR1 SGHTS and CDR2 YDEGEE. The CDR3 covers 14 residues. In nucleotides, the CDR3 is TGTGCCAGCAGCATTGGGACAGGGGGGACTGAAGCTTTCTTT. Its protein product is CASSIGTGGTEAFF.

This chain uses TRBV6-5 with TRBJ1-2, with TRBD1 matching over 10 bases. The V and J ends lost 7 bases and 4 bases, in that order; junction bases with no gene match: 3. The CDR3 is 13 amino acids. CDR1 and CDR2 (germline): MNHEY, SVGAGI. CDR3: CASMGQGFYGYTF. The CDR3 DNA reads as TGTGCCAGCATGGGACAGGGGTTCTATGGCTACACCTTC.

The chain is built from TRBV18 and TRBJ2-7, with 8 bases matching TRBD2. The CDR3 has 14 amino acids. Per the germline V gene, CDR1 is KGHSH and CDR2 is LQKENI. Trimming took 3 bases from V and 2 from J; bases not matched to a gene: 3. The CDR3 DNA reads as TGTGCCAGCTCACCGACTAGCGCTCCCTACGAGCAGTACTTC. It translates to CASSPTSAPYEQYF. Full variable domain (rest looked up from reference TRBV18 and TRBJ2-7): NAGVMQNPRHLVRRRGQEARLRCSPMKGHSHVYWYRQLPEEGLKFMVYLQKENIIDESGMPKERFSAEFPKEGPSILRIQQVVRGDSAAYFCASSPTSAPYEQYFGPGTRLTVT.

This clone came up once. V is TRBV6-4 and J is TRBJ2-7; TRBD2 matches 14 bases. The CDR3 runs 17 residues. Losses at the gene ends were 4 bases for V and 4 bases for J; bases not matched to a gene: 9. Germline lookup yields CDR1 MRHNA and CDR2 SNTAGT. The chain's CDR3 is CASSARLGTSGRYEQYF. In DNA form, the CDR3 reads TGTGCCAGCAGTGCCAGACTCGGGACTAGCGGGAGATACGAGCAGTACTTC.

CDR3 amino acids: CASSGQMNTEAFF. The CDR3 DNA reads TGTGCCAGCAGCGGGCAAATGAACACTGAAGCTTTCTTT. This rearrangement joins TRBV11-2 to TRBJ1-1; D is ambiguous. The CDR3 is 13 residues long. From germline, CDR1 is SGHAT and CDR2 FQNNGV. The V and J ends lost 5 bases and 0 bases respectively, with 7 bases between them.

The gene calls are TRBV30 and TRBJ2-3, with 7 nucleotides matching TRBD2. The CDR3 has 14 residues. CDR1 GTSNPN and CDR2 SVGIG come from the germline V gene (reference sequence). V was clipped by 0 bases and J by 5 bases; unmatched bases: 5. CDR3 sequence (DNA): TGTGCCTGGAGTGTGGGCGGGAGTAGAGATACGCAGTATTTT. This gives the protein CAWSVGGSRDTQYF.

The chain combines TRBV18 with TRBJ2-3; D might be TRBD1 (5 bases). This CDR3 is 16 amino acids long. Germline loops: CDR1 KGHSH, CDR2 LQKENI. Trimming pared 6 bases from V and 0 bases from J, leaving 16 bases between. The CDR3 spells CASSQSSGFSTDTQYF. Here the CDR3 DNA reads TGTGCCAGCTCGCAATCCTCAGGGTTTAGCACAGATACGCAGTATTTT.

The genes are TRBV2 and TRBJ2-1; D assignment may be TRBD1 or TRBD2 (6 bases each). The CDR3 is 17 residues long. Trimming shortened V by 4 bases and J by 10 bases, and 26 bases separated the two germline ends. Germline CDR1 is SNHLY and CDR2 is FYNNEI. The CDR3 nucleotides are TGTGCCAGCAGTGTCTCCCCCACTGGAAGGGGGGCCTTGGAGCAGTTCTTC. It translates to CASSVSPTGRGALEQFF.

V is TRBV5-4 and J is TRBJ2-2; TRBD1 is a possible D gene (5 bases). The CDR3 length is 16 residues. V lost 2 bases and J 1 base, leaving 12 bases between the germline ends. Germline assignment: CDR1 SGHNT and CDR2 YYREEE (reference sequence). The CDR3 reads CASSLEGARNTGELFF. Here the CDR3 DNA reads TGTGCCAGCAGCTTAGAAGGGGCGAGGAACACCGGGGAGCTGTTTTTT.

The chain joins TRBV5-6 to TRBJ2-2, with D perhaps matching TRBD1 (5 bases). The CDR3 runs to 14 residues. Germline CDR1 SGHDT, CDR2 YYEEEE. With 2 bases removed from V and 1 base from J, the gap between germline ends came to 6 bases. This CDR3 reads CASSFGQNTGELFF. The CDR3 DNA follows: TGTGCCAGCAGCTTTGGACAGAACACCGGGGAGCTGTTTTTT.

J is TRBJ2-7 and V is TRBV6-6, with D hard to call. The CDR3 contains 14 residues. Germline CDR1 reads MNHNY; CDR2 reads SVGAGI (reference sequence). V gave up 9 bases and J gave up 6 bases, with 21 bases separating them. The CDR3 reads CASAKTEVKGEQYF. CDR3 sequence (DNA): TGTGCCAGTGCAAAAACGGAAGTAAAGGGCGAGCAGTACTTC.

The rearrangement joins TRBV19 to TRBJ1-5; 8 bases fit TRBD1. The germline V gene has CDR1 LNHDA and CDR2 SQIVND (reference sequence). The CDR3 sequence is 14 residues long. With V trimmed by 3 bases and J by 7 bases, 5 bases remained unmatched. The CDR3 sequence is CASSMWTGNQPQHF. DNA of the CDR3: TGTGCCAGTAGTATGTGGACAGGGAACCAGCCCCAGCATTTT. Supplemented by reference TRBV19 and TRBJ1-5, the full variable domain reads DGGITQSPKYLFRKEGQNVTLSCEQNLNHDAMYWYRQDPGQGLRLIYYSQIVNDFQKGDIAEGYSVSREKKESFPLTVTSAQKNPTAFYLCASSMWTGNQPQHFGDGTRLSIL.

The CDR3 reads CASSPGDGSSYEQYF. The CDR3 DNA is TGTGCCAGCAGCCCCGGGGACGGGAGCTCCTACGAGCAGTACTTC. The rearrangement joins TRBV6-5 to TRBJ2-7, with a possible D match to TRBD2 (6 bases). The CDR3 is made up of 15 amino acids. The germline CDR1 and CDR2 sequences are MNHEY and SVGAGI. Trimming took off 6 bases at V and 0 bases at J, with 15 bases between the two ends.

The chain carries TRBV7-2 and TRBJ2-2; no firm D call. Germline V CDR1 and CDR2: SGHTA, FQGNSA. Deletions cut 2 bases from V and 0 bases from J, with 7 bases between. The CDR3 has 15 residues. CDR3 DNA sequence: TGTGCCAGCAGCTTATTCAGGTCGAACACCGGGGAGCTGTTTTTT. This codes for CASSLFRSNTGELFF.

The chain uses TRBV7-5 and TRBJ1-2; the table's TRBD1 call for D was not verified on the DNA. TRBV7-5 is a listed pseudogene. The CDR3 is 17 residues long. As DNA, the CDR3 is TGTGCCAGAAGCTTGGAGGACAGCGAATCTTCTAACTATGGCTACACCTTC. As protein: CARSLEDSESSNYGYTF.

This clone was recorded once. The chain joins TRBV10-3 to TRBJ2-5; 8 nucleotides match TRBD1. Germline V gives CDR1 ENHRY, CDR2 SYGVKD. With 1 base clipped from V and 3 bases from J, the junction kept 7 bases outside the gene matches. This CDR3 spans 16 amino acids. The CDR3 DNA is TGTGCCATCAGTGAGTGGGGCAGGGGGCAGGAAGAGACCCAGTACTTC. The encoded protein is CAISEWGRGQEETQYF.

The chain employs TRBV19 and TRBJ2-2, with no clear D. The V end lost 5 bases, the J end lost 6 bases, and 16 bases lay between the germline ends. The germline V gene encodes CDR1 LNHDA and CDR2 SQIVND (reference sequence). This CDR3 contains 15 residues. DNA of the CDR3: TGTGCCAGTAGTCGTAGGGAAGTGTATGCCGGGGAGCTGTTTTTT. Encoded protein: CASSRREVYAGELFF.

The rearrangement joins TRBV9 to TRBJ1-5; perhaps TRBD1 as D (5 bases). Trimming took 4 bases from V and 7 from J, leaving 18 bases between them. There are 15 residues in the CDR3. In germline, CDR1 is SGDLS, CDR2 YYNGEE. In DNA, the CDR3 is TGTGCCAGCAGCCCCCTGGGGGAGGTGGGACAGCCCCAGCATTTT. Protein: CASSPLGEVGQPQHF.

The rearrangement joins TRBV25-1 to TRBJ2-5, with D unresolved. From germline, CDR1 is MGHDK and CDR2 SYGVNS. CDR3 length: 12 amino acids. Trimming left V 10 bases short and J 4 bases short, with 13 bases between. CDR3 protein: CAIMKGIETQYF. In nucleotides, the CDR3 is TGTGCCATCATGAAGGGAATAGAGACCCAGTACTTC.

V is TRBV6-5 and J is TRBJ2-7; the D is unclear. Germline assignment: CDR1 MNHEY and CDR2 SVGAGI. This CDR3 has 15 amino acids. Trimming stripped 0 bases from V and 4 bases from J, with 13 bases between. CDR3 nucleotides: TGTGCCAGCAGTTACTCGCTCCTGACACTTTACGAGCAGTACTTC. As protein: CASSYSLLTLYEQYF.